The 8 T cell receptor beta chains below all came from one sample that was sequenced in a study of blood T cell repertoires in COVID-19 (dated by TCRdb to between 2020 and 2021). The receptor library was made with the immunoSEQ multiplex PCR assay. Drawn from immuneACCESS, this table holds only the in-frame rearrangements with V and J called that TCRdb kept. Clones are partly lost; checked studies trace under half to an unresolved V gene and leave the rest unexplained. The sample table shows approximately 360,000 clones, and roughly 90% are seen once. The ten biggest clones cover more than 1% of the sample. What was sequenced was peripheral blood. Receptor source: a man in his forties with acute or convalescent COVID-19.

The chain links TRBV10-3 to TRBJ2-7; TRBD1 matches 7 bases. The CDR3 loop spans 15 amino acids. After removal of 11 bases from V and 1 base from J, the junction contained 14 bases not matched to a gene. Germline V gene sequence: CDR1 ENHRY, CDR2 SYGVKD. In DNA, the CDR3 is TGTGCCCTAGAATTGGGACAGAACCTTTCCTACGAGCAGTACTTC. It is translated as CALELGQNLSYEQYF.

This chain uses TRBV18 with TRBJ1-2; weak D call: TRBD1 (6 bases). V was pared by 4 bases and J by 1 base, with 19 bases between. The CDR3 contains 17 residues. The germline CDR1 and CDR2 sequences are KGHSH and LQKENI. The CDR3: CASSQGLRQAYNYGYTF. CDR3 in DNA: TGTGCCAGCTCACAAGGTCTGAGACAGGCGTATAACTATGGCTACACCTTC.

V is TRBV19 and J is TRBJ2-7, with no clear D. Deletions cut 1 base from V and 2 bases from J, with 6 bases between. CDR3 length equals 13 residues. Germline V lookup: CDR1 LNHDA, CDR2 SQIVND (reference sequence). CDR3 DNA: TGTGCCAGTAGTATAGCTACAGCCTACGAGCAGTACTTC. Its protein product is CASSIATAYEQYF.

This chain links TRBV28 with TRBJ2-7; D is ambiguous. CDR1 is MDHEN and CDR2 is SYDVKM in the germline V gene. V was trimmed by 10 bases and J by 2 bases, leaving 15 bases between them. This CDR3 contains 13 residues. Written as DNA, the CDR3 is TGTGCCACGACACTCAACGGTGCCTACGAGCAGTACTTC. Protein: CATTLNGAYEQYF. Full variable domain (outside the CDR3, taken from reference TRBV28 and TRBJ2-7): DVKVTQSSRYLVKRTGEKVFLECVQDMDHENMFWYRQDPGLGLRLIYFSYDVKMKEKGDIPEGYSVSREKKERFSLILESASTNQTSMYLCATTLNGAYEQYFGPGTRLTVT.

The genes are TRBV7-3 and TRBJ2-1; 8 bases fit TRBD2. The V segment lost 5 bases and the J segment 8 bases; nucleotides outside the gene matches: 14. Germline CDR1 is SGHTA and CDR2 is FQGTGA. This CDR3 comprises 16 residues. CDR3 nucleotides: TGTGCCAGCAGCCCTGGCCGGGGAAGCGGGAGTGATGAGCAGTTCTTC. Translation: CASSPGRGSGSDEQFF.

The V and J genes are TRBV5-4 and TRBJ1-1; D unresolved. Germline V gives CDR1 SGHNT, CDR2 YYREEE (reference sequence). This CDR3 region has 15 residues. Trimming removed 4 bases at V and 0 bases at J, with 13 bases between. The CDR3 spells CASSQSGYLNTEAFF. DNA of the CDR3: TGTGCCAGCAGCCAGTCAGGCTACCTGAACACTGAAGCTTTCTTT.

The V and J genes are TRBV7-9 and TRBJ1-1; TRBD1 agrees at 9 bases. CDR3 size: 16 residues. Germline trimming cut 5 bases from V and 6 bases from J; bases unmatched to any gene: 13. Germline V lookup: CDR1 SEHNR, CDR2 FQNEAQ (reference sequence). This CDR3 reads CASSPGGTGGVAEAFF. DNA of the CDR3: TGTGCCAGCAGCCCAGGGGGCACAGGGGGCGTTGCTGAAGCTTTCTTT.

This clone was counted once. The chain recombines TRBV28 with TRBJ1-2, with D possibly TRBD1 on 5 matching bases. The V gene's germline CDR1 is MDHEN and CDR2 SYDVKM. The length of the CDR3 is 15 residues. Trimming removed 1 base at V and 5 bases at J, with 14 bases between. The CDR3 nucleotides read TGTGCCAGCAGTTTATCAGGGCCGGAACTGTATGGCTACACCTTC. Protein product: CASSLSGPELYGYTF.